This TCR beta chain was captured by sequencing in a study of blood T cell repertoires in COVID-19. Whole-study context: COVID-19 samples from acute and convalescent phases originated in the United States, Italy and Spain. Nucleic acid was either cDNA or gDNA, and it came from T cells, B-cell-depleted T cells, or PBMCs.

Assay: immunoSEQ multiplex PCR; the TCRdb copy retains only in-frame clones and omits some. The data contain 50,000 to 60,000 clones, approximately 85% of them singletons. The CDR3 covers 15 residues. Trimming removed 1 base from V and 5 bases from J; junction bases left unmatched: 4. From germline, CDR1 is SGHVS and CDR2 FQNEAQ. The material sequenced was peripheral blood. This receptor was obtained from a human donor in a cohort sampled during active COVID-19. The chain recombines TRBV7-8 with TRBJ2-2; 7 bases line up with TRBD2. Here the CDR3 DNA reads TGTGCCAGCAGCTTAGGAAACGGGGGGACCGGGGAGCTGTTTTTT. Amino acid sequence: CASSLGNGGTGELFF.